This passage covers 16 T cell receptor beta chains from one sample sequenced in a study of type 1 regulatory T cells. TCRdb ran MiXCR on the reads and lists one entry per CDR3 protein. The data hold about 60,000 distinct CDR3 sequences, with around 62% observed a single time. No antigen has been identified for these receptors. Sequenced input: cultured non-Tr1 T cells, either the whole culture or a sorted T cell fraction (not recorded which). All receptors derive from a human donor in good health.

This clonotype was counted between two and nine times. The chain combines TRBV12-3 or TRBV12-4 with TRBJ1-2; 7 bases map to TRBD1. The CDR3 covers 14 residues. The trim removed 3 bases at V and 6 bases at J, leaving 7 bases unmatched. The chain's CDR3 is CASSLRFDRDGYTF. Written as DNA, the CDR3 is TGTGCCAGCAGTTTGAGGTTTGACAGGGATGGCTACACCTTC.

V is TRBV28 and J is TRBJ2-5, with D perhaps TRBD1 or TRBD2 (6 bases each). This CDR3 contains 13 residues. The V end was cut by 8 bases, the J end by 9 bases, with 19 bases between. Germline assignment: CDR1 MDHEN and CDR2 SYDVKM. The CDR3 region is CASQGQNREAQYF. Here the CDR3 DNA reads TGTGCCAGCCAAGGACAGAACAGGGAGGCCCAGTACTTC.

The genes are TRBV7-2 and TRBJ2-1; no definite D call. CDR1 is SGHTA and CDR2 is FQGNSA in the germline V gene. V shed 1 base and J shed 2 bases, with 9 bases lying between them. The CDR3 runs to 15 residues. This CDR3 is CASSLDLGTYNEQFF. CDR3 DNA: TGTGCCAGCAGCTTAGATCTGGGGACCTACAATGAGCAGTTCTTC.

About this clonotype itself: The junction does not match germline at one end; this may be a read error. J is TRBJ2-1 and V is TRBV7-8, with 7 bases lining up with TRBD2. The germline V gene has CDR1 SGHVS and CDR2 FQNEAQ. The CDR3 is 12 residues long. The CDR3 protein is CVSSKLADEQFF. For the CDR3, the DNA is TGTGTCAGCAGCAAGCTAGCGGATGAGCAGTTCTTC.

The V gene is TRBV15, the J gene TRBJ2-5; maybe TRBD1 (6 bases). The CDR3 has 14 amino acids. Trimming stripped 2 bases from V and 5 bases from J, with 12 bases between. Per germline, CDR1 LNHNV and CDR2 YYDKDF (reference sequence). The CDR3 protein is CATSRPRTAETQYF. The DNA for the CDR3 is TGTGCCACCAGCAGACCGCGGACAGCGGAGACCCAGTACTTC.

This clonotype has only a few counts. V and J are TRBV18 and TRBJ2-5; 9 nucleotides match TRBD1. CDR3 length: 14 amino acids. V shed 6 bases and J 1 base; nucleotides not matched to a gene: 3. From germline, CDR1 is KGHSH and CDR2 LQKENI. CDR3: CASSHRGPQETQYF. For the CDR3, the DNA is TGTGCCAGCTCTCACAGGGGGCCCCAAGAGACCCAGTACTTC.

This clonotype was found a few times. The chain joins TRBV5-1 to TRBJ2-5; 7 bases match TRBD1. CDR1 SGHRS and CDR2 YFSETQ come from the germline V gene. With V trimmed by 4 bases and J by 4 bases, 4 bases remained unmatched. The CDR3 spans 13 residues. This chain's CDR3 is CASSPGTVETQYF. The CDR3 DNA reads TGCGCCAGCAGCCCCGGGACAGTAGAGACCCAGTACTTC.

The DNA for the CDR3 is TGTGCCAGCAGCGCCTTATCCGACTATCCGCCTCAGTTCTTC. Translated: CASSALSDYPPQFF. The chain carries TRBV9 and TRBJ2-1; a weak D match, TRBD2 (5 bases). The CDR3 totals 14 residues. V was pared by 3 bases and J by 13 bases, with 20 bases between. The germline V gene has CDR1 SGDLS and CDR2 YYNGEE.

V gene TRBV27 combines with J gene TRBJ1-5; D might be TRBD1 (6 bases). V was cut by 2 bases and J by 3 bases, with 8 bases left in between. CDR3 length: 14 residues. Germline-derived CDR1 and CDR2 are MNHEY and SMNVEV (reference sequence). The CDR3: CASSLDRNNQPQHF. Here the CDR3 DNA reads TGTGCCAGCAGTTTAGACAGGAACAATCAGCCCCAGCATTTT.

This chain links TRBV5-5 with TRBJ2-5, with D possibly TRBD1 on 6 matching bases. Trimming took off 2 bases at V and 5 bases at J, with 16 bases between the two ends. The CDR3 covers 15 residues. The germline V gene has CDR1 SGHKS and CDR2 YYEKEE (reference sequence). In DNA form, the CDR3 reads TGTGCCAGCAGCTTCTCAGGGGCCCGCGATGAGACCCAGTACTTC. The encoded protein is CASSFSGARDETQYF.

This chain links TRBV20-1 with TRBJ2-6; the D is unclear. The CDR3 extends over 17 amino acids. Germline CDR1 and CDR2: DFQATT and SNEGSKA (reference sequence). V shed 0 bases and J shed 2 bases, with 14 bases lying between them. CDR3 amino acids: CSARDPSRIAGANVLTF. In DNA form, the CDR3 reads TGCAGTGCTAGAGATCCATCTAGGATTGCTGGGGCCAACGTCCTGACTTTC.

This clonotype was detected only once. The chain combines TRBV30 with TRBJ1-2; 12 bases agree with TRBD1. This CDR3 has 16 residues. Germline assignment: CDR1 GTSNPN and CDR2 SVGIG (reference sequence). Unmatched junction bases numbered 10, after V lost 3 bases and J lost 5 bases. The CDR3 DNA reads TGTGCCTGGAGCTGGGGACAGGGGGCGCTTGGGTATGGCTACACCTTC. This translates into CAWSWGQGALGYGYTF. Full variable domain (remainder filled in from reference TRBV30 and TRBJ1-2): SQTIHQWPATLVQPVGSPLSLECTVEGTSNPNLYWYRQAAGRGLQLLFYSVGIGQISSEVPQNLSASRPQDRQFILSSKKLLLSDSGFYLCAWSWGQGALGYGYTFGSGTRLTVV.

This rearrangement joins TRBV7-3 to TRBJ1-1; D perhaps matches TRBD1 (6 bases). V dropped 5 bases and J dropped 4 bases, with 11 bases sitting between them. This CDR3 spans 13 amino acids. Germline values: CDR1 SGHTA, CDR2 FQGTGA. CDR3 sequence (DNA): TGTGCCAGCAGCCGAACACAGGGCACTGAAGCTTTCTTT. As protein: CASSRTQGTEAFF.

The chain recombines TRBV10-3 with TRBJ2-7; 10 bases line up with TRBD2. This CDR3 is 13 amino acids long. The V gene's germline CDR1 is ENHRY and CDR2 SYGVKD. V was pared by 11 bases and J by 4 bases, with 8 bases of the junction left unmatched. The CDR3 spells CAASSGSGYEQYF. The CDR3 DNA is TGTGCCGCCTCTAGCGGGAGTGGTTACGAGCAGTACTTC.

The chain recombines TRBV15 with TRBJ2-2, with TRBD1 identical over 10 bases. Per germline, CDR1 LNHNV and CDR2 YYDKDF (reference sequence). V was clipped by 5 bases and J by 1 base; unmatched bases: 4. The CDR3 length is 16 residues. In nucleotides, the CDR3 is TGTGCCACCAGCTCCCGGGACAGGGGGAACACCGGGGAGCTGTTTTTT. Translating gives CATSSRDRGNTGELFF.

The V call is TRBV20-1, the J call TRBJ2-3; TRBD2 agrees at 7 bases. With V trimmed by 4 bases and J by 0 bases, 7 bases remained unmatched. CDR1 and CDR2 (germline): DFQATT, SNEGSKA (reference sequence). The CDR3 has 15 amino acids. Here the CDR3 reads CSATTSSGSTDTQYF. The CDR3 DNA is TGCAGTGCTACCACCTCTAGCGGAAGCACAGATACGCAGTATTTT.